The rows below give T cell receptor beta chains drawn from one sample of a study of blood T cells in healthy people across ages. MiXCR was run by TCRdb on the 5' RACE reads, yielding one entry per CDR3 protein. The data hold about 1.6 million distinct CDR3 sequences, with roughly 32% observed a single time. Input material: blood. The source of these receptors is a woman aged 25 to 39 in good health. CDR3s include the opening cysteine and the closing phenylalanine or tryptophan. The order of the fields is J gene, V gene, clone size, D gene, CDR3 protein, CDR3 DNA. A D gene is named only where the DNA matches it firmly. Not every row has a clone size; where given, it reads once, few, many or a size class.

j_call: TRBJ1-1; v_call: TRBV27; clone_size: many; d_call: NA; cdr3_aa: CASSLSENTEAFF; cdr3_nt: TGTGCCAGCAGTTTATCGGAGAACACTGAAGCTTTCTTT
j_call: TRBJ2-5; v_call: TRBV7-9; clone_size: few; d_call: TRBD2; cdr3_aa: CASSLPGLVGGETQYF; cdr3_nt: TGTGCCAGCAGCTTACCAGGACTAGTTGGGGGAGAGACCCAGTACTTC
j_call: TRBJ1-1; v_call: TRBV29-1; clone_size: NA; d_call: NA; cdr3_aa: CSVEPQQNTEAFF; cdr3_nt: TGCAGCGTTGAACCCCAACAGAACACTGAAGCTTTCTTT
j_call: TRBJ1-4; v_call: TRBV15; clone_size: NA; d_call: NA; cdr3_aa: CATSRDRQLRRATNEKLFF; cdr3_nt: TGTGCCACCAGCAGAGATAGACAGCTCCGACGTGCAACTAATGAAAAACTGTTTTTT
j_call: TRBJ2-7; v_call: TRBV7-6; clone_size: NA; d_call: TRBD2; cdr3_aa: CASSSTGLAISYEQYF; cdr3_nt: TGTGCCAGCAGCTCAACCGGACTAGCGATCTCCTACGAGCAGTACTTC
j_call: TRBJ1-1; v_call: TRBV7-2; clone_size: NA; d_call: NA; cdr3_aa: CASSYQVEAFF; cdr3_nt: TGTGCCAGCAGCTATCAGGTTGAAGCTTTCTTT
j_call: TRBJ1-2; v_call: TRBV4-1; clone_size: NA; d_call: NA; cdr3_aa: CASSQEYGAVPYGYTF; cdr3_nt: TGCGCCAGCAGCCAAGAATACGGTGCGGTGCCCTATGGCTACACCTTC
j_call: TRBJ2-7; v_call: TRBV20-1; clone_size: few; d_call: NA; cdr3_aa: CSARNRDTPYEQYF; cdr3_nt: TGCAGTGCTAGGAATAGGGACACCCCCTACGAGCAGTACTTC
j_call: TRBJ2-7; v_call: TRBV5-1; clone_size: few; d_call: TRBD2; cdr3_aa: CASSLTGLAGNEQYF; cdr3_nt: TGCGCCAGCAGCTTGACAGGACTAGCGGGTAACGAGCAGTACTTC
j_call: TRBJ1-2; v_call: TRBV7-2; clone_size: few; d_call: TRBD1; cdr3_aa: CASSFRQGAGGYTF; cdr3_nt: TGTGCCAGCAGCTTCCGACAGGGGGCAGGAGGCTACACCTTC
j_call: TRBJ2-3; v_call: TRBV30; clone_size: NA; d_call: TRBD2; cdr3_aa: CAAGGRRDTQYF; cdr3_nt: TGTGCCGCAGGCGGGAGAAGGGATACGCAGTATTTT
j_call: TRBJ2-5; v_call: TRBV20-1; clone_size: NA; d_call: NA; cdr3_aa: CSARGTAHQETQYF; cdr3_nt: TGCAGTGCTAGGGGGACCGCACACCAAGAGACCCAGTACTTC
j_call: TRBJ2-1; v_call: TRBV20-1; clone_size: NA; d_call: NA; cdr3_aa: CSARDVRGKTYNEQFF; cdr3_nt: TGCAGTGCTAGAGATGTGCGCGGAAAGACGTACAATGAGCAGTTCTTC
j_call: TRBJ2-1; v_call: TRBV11-2; clone_size: many; d_call: NA; cdr3_aa: CASSFLRSYNEQFF; cdr3_nt: TGTGCCAGCAGCTTCCTGCGCTCCTACAATGAGCAGTTCTTC
j_call: TRBJ2-1; v_call: TRBV20-1; clone_size: NA; d_call: NA; cdr3_aa: CSARGWEYNEQFF; cdr3_nt: TGCAGTGCTAGAGGATGGGAGTACAATGAGCAGTTCTTC
j_call: TRBJ2-5; v_call: TRBV7-8; clone_size: NA; d_call: TRBD2; cdr3_aa: CASSLTLAGAPQETQYF; cdr3_nt: TGTGCCAGCAGCTTGACTCTAGCGGGGGCTCCCCAAGAGACCCAGTACTTC
j_call: TRBJ2-1; v_call: TRBV10-3; clone_size: few; d_call: TRBD2; cdr3_aa: CAITPKREGGNEQFF; cdr3_nt: TGTGCCATCACCCCTAAGCGGGAGGGCGGGAATGAGCAGTTCTTC
j_call: TRBJ2-3; v_call: TRBV5-1; clone_size: few; d_call: TRBD1; cdr3_aa: CASRRGRGTGMADTQYF; cdr3_nt: TGCGCCAGCAGAAGAGGAAGGGGGACAGGGATGGCAGATACGCAGTATTTT
j_call: TRBJ2-1; v_call: TRBV12-3/TRBV12-4; clone_size: NA; d_call: TRBD2; cdr3_aa: CASSDWGRGDEQFF; cdr3_nt: TGTGCCAGCAGTGATTGGGGACGGGGGGATGAGCAGTTCTTC
j_call: TRBJ2-7; v_call: TRBV5-5; clone_size: NA; d_call: TRBD2; cdr3_aa: CASRIAGRHEQYF; cdr3_nt: TGTGCCAGCAGGATAGCGGGCCGTCACGAGCAGTACTTC
j_call: TRBJ2-7; v_call: TRBV27; clone_size: few; d_call: TRBD2; cdr3_aa: CASSLLAGVSYEQYF; cdr3_nt: TGTGCCAGCAGTCTTTTAGCGGGAGTGTCCTACGAGCAGTACTTC
j_call: TRBJ2-3; v_call: TRBV5-5; clone_size: NA; d_call: TRBD2; cdr3_aa: CASRRTSGGVDTQYF; cdr3_nt: TGTGCCAGCAGGAGGACTAGCGGCGGGGTAGATACGCAGTATTTT
j_call: TRBJ1-2; v_call: TRBV20-1; clone_size: few; d_call: NA; cdr3_aa: CSAGETHLGRGYTF; cdr3_nt: TGCAGTGCCGGAGAGACCCACCTGGGGAGGGGCTACACCTTC
j_call: TRBJ2-7; v_call: TRBV11-2; clone_size: NA; d_call: TRBD1; cdr3_aa: CASSLLRGQVLYEQYF; cdr3_nt: TGTGCCAGCAGTCTGCTGAGGGGGCAGGTATTGTACGAGCAGTACTTC
j_call: TRBJ1-6; v_call: TRBV14; clone_size: NA; d_call: TRBD1; cdr3_aa: CASSQGGTVYNSPLHF; cdr3_nt: TGTGCCAGCAGCCAAGGCGGGACAGTCTATAATTCACCCCTCCACTTT
j_call: TRBJ2-1; v_call: TRBV7-2; clone_size: NA; d_call: TRBD2; cdr3_aa: CASSPPGLAGGPPDYNEQFF; cdr3_nt: TGTGCCAGCAGCCCACCGGGACTAGCGGGAGGGCCTCCGGATTACAATGAGCAGTTCTTC
j_call: TRBJ2-1; v_call: TRBV7-3; clone_size: few; d_call: NA; cdr3_aa: CASSPEGAGLYNEQFF; cdr3_nt: TGTGCCAGCAGCCCCGAAGGGGCGGGCCTATACAATGAGCAGTTCTTC
j_call: TRBJ1-2; v_call: TRBV6-5; clone_size: few; d_call: TRBD1; cdr3_aa: CASSQTRDRGHGYTF; cdr3_nt: TGTGCCAGCAGTCAAACCCGGGACAGGGGGCATGGCTACACCTTC
j_call: TRBJ2-7; v_call: TRBV5-8; clone_size: NA; d_call: NA; cdr3_aa: CASSLFMSRSSYEQYF; cdr3_nt: TGTGCCAGCAGCTTGTTTATGTCGAGGAGCTCCTACGAGCAGTACTTC
j_call: TRBJ2-5; v_call: TRBV29-1; clone_size: NA; d_call: NA; cdr3_aa: CSVEDSSSWTQYF; cdr3_nt: TGCAGCGTTGAAGATAGTAGCTCCTGGACCCAGTACTTC
j_call: TRBJ2-7; v_call: TRBV5-1; clone_size: NA; d_call: TRBD1; cdr3_aa: CASSIGTEPSYEQYF; cdr3_nt: TGCGCCAGCAGCATCGGGACAGAGCCTTCCTACGAGCAGTACTTC
j_call: TRBJ2-7; v_call: TRBV7-9; clone_size: many; d_call: NA; cdr3_aa: CASEGTSYEQYF; cdr3_nt: TGTGCCAGCGAAGGCACCTCCTACGAGCAGTACTTC
j_call: TRBJ2-5; v_call: TRBV4-2; clone_size: many; d_call: NA; cdr3_aa: CASSQAGPQETQYF; cdr3_nt: TGTGCCAGCAGCCAAGCGGGGCCTCAAGAGACCCAGTACTTC
j_call: TRBJ1-2; v_call: TRBV7-2; clone_size: NA; d_call: NA; cdr3_aa: CASSSTRTLDYGYTF; cdr3_nt: TGTGCCAGCAGCTCTACAAGGACGTTAGACTATGGCTACACCTTC
j_call: TRBJ2-7; v_call: TRBV2; clone_size: few; d_call: NA; cdr3_aa: CASSERGGISYEQYF; cdr3_nt: TGTGCCAGCAGTGAAAGAGGGGGGATTTCCTACGAGCAGTACTTC
j_call: TRBJ2-1; v_call: TRBV20-1; clone_size: NA; d_call: TRBD2; cdr3_aa: CSAVEPLGGGVSSYNEQFF; cdr3_nt: TGCAGTGCCGTTGAGCCCTTGGGGGGGGGAGTTAGCTCCTACAATGAGCAGTTCTTC
j_call: TRBJ1-2; v_call: TRBV2; clone_size: NA; d_call: NA; cdr3_aa: CASPSFYGYTF; cdr3_nt: TGTGCCAGTCCTTCATTCTATGGCTACACCTTC
j_call: TRBJ2-5; v_call: TRBV30; clone_size: NA; d_call: NA; cdr3_aa: CAWSSSSHSGETQYF; cdr3_nt: TGTGCCTGGAGTTCCTCATCCCATAGCGGAGAGACCCAGTACTTC
j_call: TRBJ2-2; v_call: TRBV7-9; clone_size: NA; d_call: TRBD2; cdr3_aa: CASSAKVLAGRNTGELFF; cdr3_nt: TGTGCCAGCAGCGCAAAGGTCCTAGCGGGACGTAACACCGGGGAGCTGTTTTTT
j_call: TRBJ2-7; v_call: TRBV20-1; clone_size: few; d_call: TRBD2; cdr3_aa: CSAPSGPTYEQYF; cdr3_nt: TGCAGTGCTCCTAGCGGGCCGACCTACGAGCAGTACTTC
j_call: TRBJ2-5; v_call: TRBV7-9; clone_size: NA; d_call: TRBD1; cdr3_aa: CASSPNAGGETQYF; cdr3_nt: TGTGCCAGCAGTCCAAATGCAGGGGGAGAGACCCAGTACTTC
j_call: TRBJ1-1; v_call: TRBV7-8; clone_size: NA; d_call: NA; cdr3_aa: CASTSLSGTEAFF; cdr3_nt: TGTGCCAGCACCTCTCTCTCGGGCACTGAAGCTTTCTTT
j_call: TRBJ2-4; v_call: TRBV28; clone_size: NA; d_call: NA; cdr3_aa: CASTVGVIAKNIQYF; cdr3_nt: TGTGCCAGCACCGTCGGGGTAATAGCCAAAAACATTCAGTACTTC
j_call: TRBJ1-1; v_call: TRBV7-9; clone_size: many; d_call: NA; cdr3_aa: CASSLARGGNTEAFF; cdr3_nt: TGTGCCAGCAGCTTAGCGCGCGGGGGGAACACTGAAGCTTTCTTT
j_call: TRBJ2-7; v_call: TRBV20-1; clone_size: NA; d_call: TRBD2; cdr3_aa: CSAILPRASGILCEQYF; cdr3_nt: TGCAGTGCTATTTTGCCGCGGGCTAGCGGGATACTATGCGAGCAGTACTTC
j_call: TRBJ2-7; v_call: TRBV6-6; clone_size: few; d_call: TRBD2; cdr3_aa: CASRETSGKNEQYF; cdr3_nt: TGTGCCAGCAGGGAGACTAGCGGGAAGAACGAGCAGTACTTC
j_call: TRBJ2-1; v_call: TRBV9; clone_size: NA; d_call: NA; cdr3_aa: CASSTSPGSGFNEQFF; cdr3_nt: TGTGCCAGCAGCACAAGTCCCGGGAGTGGCTTTAATGAGCAGTTCTTC
j_call: TRBJ2-5; v_call: TRBV14; clone_size: NA; d_call: TRBD2; cdr3_aa: CASSQRRLAVKETQYF; cdr3_nt: TGTGCCAGCAGCCAACGTCGGCTAGCGGTAAAAGAGACCCAGTACTTC
j_call: TRBJ2-3; v_call: TRBV12-3/TRBV12-4; clone_size: once; d_call: TRBD2; cdr3_aa: CASSPLAGGPLDTQYF; cdr3_nt: TGTGCCAGCAGTCCGTTAGCGGGGGGGCCCTTGGATACGCAGTATTTT
j_call: TRBJ2-7; v_call: TRBV20-1; clone_size: NA; d_call: NA; cdr3_aa: CSAYDSHEQYF; cdr3_nt: TGCAGTGCTTATGACAGCCACGAGCAGTACTTC
j_call: TRBJ1-2; v_call: TRBV29-1; clone_size: few; d_call: NA; cdr3_aa: CSVGHRAYGYTF; cdr3_nt: TGCAGCGTTGGGCACAGGGCCTATGGCTACACCTTC
j_call: TRBJ1-5; v_call: TRBV20-1; clone_size: few; d_call: TRBD1; cdr3_aa: CSARGQGDHQPQHF; cdr3_nt: TGCAGTGCTAGAGGACAGGGGGATCATCAGCCCCAGCATTTT